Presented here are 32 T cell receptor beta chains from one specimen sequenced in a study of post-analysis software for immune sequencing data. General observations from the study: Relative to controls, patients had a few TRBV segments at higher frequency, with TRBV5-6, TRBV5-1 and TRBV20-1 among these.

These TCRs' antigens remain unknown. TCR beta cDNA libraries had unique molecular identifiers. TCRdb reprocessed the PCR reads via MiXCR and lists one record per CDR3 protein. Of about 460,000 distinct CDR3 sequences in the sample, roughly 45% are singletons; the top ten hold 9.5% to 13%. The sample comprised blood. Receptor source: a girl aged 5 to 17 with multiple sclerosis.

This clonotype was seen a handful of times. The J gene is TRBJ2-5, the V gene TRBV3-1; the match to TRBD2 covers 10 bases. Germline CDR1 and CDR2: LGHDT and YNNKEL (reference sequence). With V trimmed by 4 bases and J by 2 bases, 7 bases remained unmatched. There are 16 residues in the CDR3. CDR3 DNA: TGTGCCAGCAGCCCTTTAGCGGGAGGACTACAAGAGACCCAGTACTTC. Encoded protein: CASSPLAGGLQETQYF.

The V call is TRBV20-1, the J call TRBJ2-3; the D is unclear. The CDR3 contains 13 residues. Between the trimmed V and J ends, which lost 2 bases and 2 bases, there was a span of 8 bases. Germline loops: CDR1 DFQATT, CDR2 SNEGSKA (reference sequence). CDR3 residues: CSARLGNTDTQYF. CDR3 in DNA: TGCAGTGCTAGACTGGGGAACACAGATACGCAGTATTTT.

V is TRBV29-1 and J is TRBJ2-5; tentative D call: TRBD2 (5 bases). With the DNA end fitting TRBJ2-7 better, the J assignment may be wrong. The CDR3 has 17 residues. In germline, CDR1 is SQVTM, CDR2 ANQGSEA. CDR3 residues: CSVEVAFGRYGTYEQYF. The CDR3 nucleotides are TGCAGCGTTGAAGTTGCTTTCGGCAGGTACGGGACCTACGAGCAGTACTTC.

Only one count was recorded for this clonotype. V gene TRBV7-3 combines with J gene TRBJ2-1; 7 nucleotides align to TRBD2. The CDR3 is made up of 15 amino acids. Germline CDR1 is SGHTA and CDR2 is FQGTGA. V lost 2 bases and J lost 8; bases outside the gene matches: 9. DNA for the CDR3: TGTGCCAGCAGCTTAGTGGGCGGGGGAGCCTATGAGCAGTTCTTC. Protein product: CASSLVGGGAYEQFF. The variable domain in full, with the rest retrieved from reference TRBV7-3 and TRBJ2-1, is GAGVSQTPSNKVTEKGKYVELRCDPISGHTALYWYRQSLGQGPEFLIYFQGTGAADDSGLPNDRFFAVRPEGSVSTLKIQRTERGDSAVYLCASSLVGGGAYEQFFGPGTRLTVL.

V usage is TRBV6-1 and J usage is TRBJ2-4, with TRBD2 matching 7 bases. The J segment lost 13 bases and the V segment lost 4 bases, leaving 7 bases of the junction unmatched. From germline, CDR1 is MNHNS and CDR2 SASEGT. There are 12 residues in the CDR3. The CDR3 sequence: CASSVRLAEQYF. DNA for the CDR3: TGTGCCAGCAGTGTGCGGCTAGCGGAGCAGTACTTC.

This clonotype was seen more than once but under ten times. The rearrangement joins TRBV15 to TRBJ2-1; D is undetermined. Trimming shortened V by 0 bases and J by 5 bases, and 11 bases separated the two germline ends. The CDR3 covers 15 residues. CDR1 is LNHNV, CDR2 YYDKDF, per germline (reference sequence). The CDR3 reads CATSRDRRPNNEQFF. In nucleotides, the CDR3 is TGTGCCACCAGCAGAGATCGTAGGCCTAACAATGAGCAGTTCTTC.

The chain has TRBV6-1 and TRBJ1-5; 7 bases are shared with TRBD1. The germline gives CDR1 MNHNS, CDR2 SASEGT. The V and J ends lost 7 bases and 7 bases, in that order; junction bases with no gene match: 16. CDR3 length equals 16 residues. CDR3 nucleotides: TGTGCCAGCAACCTTCTAAGAGGGCAGGGGGTCCAGCCCCAGCATTTT. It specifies CASNLLRGQGVQPQHF.

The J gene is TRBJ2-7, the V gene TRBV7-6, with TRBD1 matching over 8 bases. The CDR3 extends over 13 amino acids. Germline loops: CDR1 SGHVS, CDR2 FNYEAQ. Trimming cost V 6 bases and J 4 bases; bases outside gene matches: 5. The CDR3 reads CASRGDRTYEQYF. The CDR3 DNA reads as TGTGCCAGCAGGGGGGACAGGACTTACGAGCAGTACTTC. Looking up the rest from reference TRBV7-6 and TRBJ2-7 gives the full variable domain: GAGVSQSPRYKVTKRGQDVALRCDPISGHVSLYWYRQALGQGPEFLTYFNYEAQQDKSGLPNDRFSAERPEGSISTLTIQRTEQRDSAMYRCASRGDRTYEQYFGPGTRLTVT.

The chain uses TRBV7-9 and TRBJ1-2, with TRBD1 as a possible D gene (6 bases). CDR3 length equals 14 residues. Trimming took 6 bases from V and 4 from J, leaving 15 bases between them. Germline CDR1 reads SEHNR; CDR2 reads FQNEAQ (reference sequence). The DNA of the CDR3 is TGTGCCAGCAGACAAGCAGTACAGGGCTATGGCTACACCTTC. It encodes CASRQAVQGYGYTF.

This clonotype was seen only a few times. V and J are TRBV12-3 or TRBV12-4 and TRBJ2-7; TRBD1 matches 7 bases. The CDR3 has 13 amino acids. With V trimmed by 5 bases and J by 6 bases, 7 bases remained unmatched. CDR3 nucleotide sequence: TGTGCCAGCAGTACAGACAGGGTCCTCGAGCAGTACTTC. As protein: CASSTDRVLEQYF.

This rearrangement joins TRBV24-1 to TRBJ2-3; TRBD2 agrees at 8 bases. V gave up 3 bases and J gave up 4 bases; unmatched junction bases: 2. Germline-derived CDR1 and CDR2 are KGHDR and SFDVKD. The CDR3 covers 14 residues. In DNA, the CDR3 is TGTGCCACCAGTGATAGCGGGAGCGCAGATACGCAGTATTTT. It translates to CATSDSGSADTQYF.

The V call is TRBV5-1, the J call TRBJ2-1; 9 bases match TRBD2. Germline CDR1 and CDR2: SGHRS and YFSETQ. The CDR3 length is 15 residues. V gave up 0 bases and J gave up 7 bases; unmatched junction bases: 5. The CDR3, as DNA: TGCGCCAGCAGCTTGGATAGCGGGAGTGGGAATGAGCAGTTCTTC. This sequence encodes CASSLDSGSGNEQFF.

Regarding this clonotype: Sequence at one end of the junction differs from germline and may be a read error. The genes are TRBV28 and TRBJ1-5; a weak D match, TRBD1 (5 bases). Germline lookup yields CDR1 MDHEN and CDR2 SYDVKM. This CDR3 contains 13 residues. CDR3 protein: CAGSYRRHQPQHF. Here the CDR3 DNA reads TGTGCCGGCAGTTACAGGAGACATCAGCCCCAGCATTTT.

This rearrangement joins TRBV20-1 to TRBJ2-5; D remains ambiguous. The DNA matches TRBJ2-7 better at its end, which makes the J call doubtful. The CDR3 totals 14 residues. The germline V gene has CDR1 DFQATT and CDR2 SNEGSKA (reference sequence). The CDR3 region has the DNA TGCAGTGCTAGAATTTATGTGCACGCAGGCGAGCAGTACTTC. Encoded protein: CSARIYVHAGEQYF.

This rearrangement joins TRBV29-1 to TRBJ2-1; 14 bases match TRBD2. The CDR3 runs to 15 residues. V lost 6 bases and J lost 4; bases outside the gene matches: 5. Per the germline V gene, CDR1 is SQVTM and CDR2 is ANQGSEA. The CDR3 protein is CSVGLAGGSYNEQFF. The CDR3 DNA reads TGCAGCGTCGGACTAGCGGGAGGATCGTACAATGAGCAGTTCTTC.

CDR3: CASSESLGLPNEQYF. The CDR3 region has the DNA TGCGCCAGCAGTGAGTCACTCGGACTCCCGAACGAGCAGTACTTC. The rearrangement joins TRBV10-1 to TRBJ2-7, with a weak D call TRBD2 (5 bases). Germline V gene data show CDR1 as WNHNN and CDR2 as SYGVQD (reference sequence). Trimming removed 0 bases from V and 5 bases from J, with 14 bases in between. The CDR3 is made up of 15 amino acids.

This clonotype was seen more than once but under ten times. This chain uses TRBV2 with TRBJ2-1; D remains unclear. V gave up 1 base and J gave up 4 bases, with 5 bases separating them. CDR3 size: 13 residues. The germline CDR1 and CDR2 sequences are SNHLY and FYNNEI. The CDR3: CASSEDSYNEQFF. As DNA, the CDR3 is TGTGCCAGCAGTGAAGACAGTTACAATGAGCAGTTCTTC.

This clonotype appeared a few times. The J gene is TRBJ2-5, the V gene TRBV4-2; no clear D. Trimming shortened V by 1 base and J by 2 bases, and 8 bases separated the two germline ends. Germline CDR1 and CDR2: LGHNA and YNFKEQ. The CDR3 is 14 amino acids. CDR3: CASSQGADQETQYF. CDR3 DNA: TGTGCCAGCAGCCAAGGAGCAGATCAAGAGACCCAGTACTTC.

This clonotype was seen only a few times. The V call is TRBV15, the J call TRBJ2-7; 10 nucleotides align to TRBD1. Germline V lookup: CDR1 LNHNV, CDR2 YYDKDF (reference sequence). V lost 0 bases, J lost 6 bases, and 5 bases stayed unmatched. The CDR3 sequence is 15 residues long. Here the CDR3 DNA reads TGTGCCACCAGCAGAGAGGGACAGGGGACGACCGAGCAGTACTTC. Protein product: CATSREGQGTTEQYF. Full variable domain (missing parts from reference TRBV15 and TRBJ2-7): DAMVIQNPRYQVTQFGKPVTLSCSQTLNHNVMYWYQQKSSQAPKLLFHYYDKDFNNEADTPDNFQSRRPNTSFCFLDIRSPGLGDTAMYLCATSREGQGTTEQYFGPGTRLTVT.

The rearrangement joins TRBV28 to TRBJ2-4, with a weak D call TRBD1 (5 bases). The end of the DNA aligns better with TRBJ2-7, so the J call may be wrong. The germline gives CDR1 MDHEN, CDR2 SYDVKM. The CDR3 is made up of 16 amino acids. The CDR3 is CASSLLGKGKEYEQYF. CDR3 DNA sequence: TGTGCCAGCAGTTTACTGGGGAAGGGGAAAGAGTACGAGCAGTACTTC.

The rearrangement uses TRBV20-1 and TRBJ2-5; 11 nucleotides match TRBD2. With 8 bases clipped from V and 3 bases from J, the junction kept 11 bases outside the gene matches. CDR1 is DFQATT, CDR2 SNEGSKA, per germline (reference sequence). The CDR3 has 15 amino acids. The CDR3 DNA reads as TGCAGTACGACACTCTGGGGACTAGCGGAAGAGACCCAGTACTTC. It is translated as CSTTLWGLAEETQYF.

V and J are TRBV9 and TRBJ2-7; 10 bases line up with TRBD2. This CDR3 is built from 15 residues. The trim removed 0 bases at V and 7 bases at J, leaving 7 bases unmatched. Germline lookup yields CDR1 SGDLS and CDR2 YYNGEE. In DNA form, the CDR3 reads TGTGCCAGCAGCGTAGAGGTAGCGGGGGGCAATGAGCAGTACTTC. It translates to CASSVEVAGGNEQYF.

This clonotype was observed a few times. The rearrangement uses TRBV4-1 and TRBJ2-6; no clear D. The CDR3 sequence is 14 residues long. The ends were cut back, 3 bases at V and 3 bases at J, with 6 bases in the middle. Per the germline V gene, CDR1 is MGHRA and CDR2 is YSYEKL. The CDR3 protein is CASSQGGGANVLTF. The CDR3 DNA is TGCGCCAGCAGCCAGGGTGGTGGGGCCAACGTCCTGACTTTC.

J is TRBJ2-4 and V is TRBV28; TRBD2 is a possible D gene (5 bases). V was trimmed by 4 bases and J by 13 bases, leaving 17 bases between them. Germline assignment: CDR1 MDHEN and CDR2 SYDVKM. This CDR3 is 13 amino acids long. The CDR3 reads CASSYMTPWEQYF. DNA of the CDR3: TGTGCCAGCAGTTATATGACACCCTGGGAGCAGTACTTC.

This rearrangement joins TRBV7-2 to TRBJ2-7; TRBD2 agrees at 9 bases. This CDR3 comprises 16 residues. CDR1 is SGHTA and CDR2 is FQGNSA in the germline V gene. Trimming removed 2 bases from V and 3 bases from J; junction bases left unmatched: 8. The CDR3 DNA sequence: TGTGCCAGCAGCTTAACGAGACTAGCGGATAACTACGAGCAGTACTTC. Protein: CASSLTRLADNYEQYF.

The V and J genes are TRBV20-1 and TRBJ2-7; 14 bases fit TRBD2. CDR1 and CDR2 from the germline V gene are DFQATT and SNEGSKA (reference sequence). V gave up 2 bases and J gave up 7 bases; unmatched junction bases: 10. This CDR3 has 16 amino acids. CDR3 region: CSARLPGLAGVNEQYF. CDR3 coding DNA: TGCAGTGCTAGATTGCCGGGACTAGCGGGAGTTAATGAGCAGTACTTC.

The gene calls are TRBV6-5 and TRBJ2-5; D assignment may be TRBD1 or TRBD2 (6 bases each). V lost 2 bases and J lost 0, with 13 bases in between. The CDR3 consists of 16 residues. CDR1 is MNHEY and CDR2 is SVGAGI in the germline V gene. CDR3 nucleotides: TGTGCCAGCAGTTACGGGGGGACAAACTACCAAGAGACCCAGTACTTC. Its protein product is CASSYGGTNYQETQYF.

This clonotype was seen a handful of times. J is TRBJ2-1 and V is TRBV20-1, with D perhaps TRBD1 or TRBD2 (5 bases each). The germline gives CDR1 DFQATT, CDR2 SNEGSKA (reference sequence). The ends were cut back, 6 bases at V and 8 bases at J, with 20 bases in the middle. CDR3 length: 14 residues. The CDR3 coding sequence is TGCAGTGCCCCCAGGTGGGACCGGGGCGATGAGCAGTTCTTC. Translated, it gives CSAPRWDRGDEQFF.

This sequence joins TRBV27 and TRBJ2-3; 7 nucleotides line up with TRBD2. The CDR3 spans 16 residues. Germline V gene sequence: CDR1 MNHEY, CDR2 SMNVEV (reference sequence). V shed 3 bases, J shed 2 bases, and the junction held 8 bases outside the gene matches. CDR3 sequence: CASSLGGRVHTDTQYF. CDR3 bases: TGTGCCAGCAGTTTGGGGGGGAGGGTCCACACAGATACGCAGTATTTT.

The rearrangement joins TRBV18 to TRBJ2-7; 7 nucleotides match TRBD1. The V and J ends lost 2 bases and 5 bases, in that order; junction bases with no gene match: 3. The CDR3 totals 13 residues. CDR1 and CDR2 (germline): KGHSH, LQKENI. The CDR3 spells CASSPSGQDEQYF. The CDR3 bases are TGTGCCAGCTCACCAAGTGGACAGGACGAGCAGTACTTC.

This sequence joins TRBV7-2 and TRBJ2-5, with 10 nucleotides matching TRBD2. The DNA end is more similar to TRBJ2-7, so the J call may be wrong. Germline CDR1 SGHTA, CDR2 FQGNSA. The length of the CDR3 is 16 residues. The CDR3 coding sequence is TGTGCCAGCAGCTCGGGCCCTAGCGGGAGTCTTGACGAGCAGTACTTC. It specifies CASSSGPSGSLDEQYF.

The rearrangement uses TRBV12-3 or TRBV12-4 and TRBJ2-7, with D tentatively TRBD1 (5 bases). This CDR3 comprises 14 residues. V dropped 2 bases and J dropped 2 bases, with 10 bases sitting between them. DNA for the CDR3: TGTGCCAGCAGTTTAAATCCCAGGGCCTACGAGCAGTACTTC. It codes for CASSLNPRAYEQYF.